The 9 T cell receptor beta chains below come from one sample, sequenced in a study of T cell changes during pregnancy in multiple sclerosis. Libraries were prepared by immunoSEQ multiplex PCR; TCRdb keeps only in-frame clonotypes and omits some of them. The sample shows about 110,000 clones, roughly nine tenths of them seen only once. The sequencing here drew on peripheral blood, taken before pregnancy. The receptors originated from a female donor with multiple sclerosis, enrolled in a pregnancy study.

The chain uses TRBV18 and TRBJ2-4; no clear D gene. Looked up from germline, CDR1 is KGHSH and CDR2 is LQKENI. V lost 4 bases, J lost 7 bases, and 17 bases lay in between. This CDR3 has 15 amino acids. CDR3 in DNA: TGTGCCAGCTCACTATCTGTCAGGTCGTATAACATTCAGTACTTC. Its protein product is CASSLSVRSYNIQYF. The whole variable domain, remainder taken from reference TRBV18 and TRBJ2-4, is NAGVMQNPRHLVRRRGQEARLRCSPMKGHSHVYWYRQLPEEGLKFMVYLQKENIIDESGMPKERFSAEFPKEGPSILRIQQVVRGDSAAYFCASSLSVRSYNIQYFGAGTRLSVL.

The V call is TRBV9, the J call TRBJ2-7, with D perhaps matching TRBD2 (5 bases). This CDR3 contains 14 residues. V was clipped by 0 bases and J by 3 bases, with 10 bases between them. Germline lookup yields CDR1 SGDLS and CDR2 YYNGEE. The CDR3 DNA reads as TGTGCCAGCAGCGTAGCGGAAGGAGGCTACGAGCAGTACTTC. It codes for CASSVAEGGYEQYF.

This chain links TRBV5-1 with TRBJ1-5; 9 bases map to TRBD1. With V trimmed by 2 bases and J by 7 bases, 4 bases remained unmatched. Germline CDR1 is SGHRS and CDR2 is YFSETQ. The CDR3 is 14 amino acids. CDR3 amino acids: CASSLQGAGQPQHF. CDR3 DNA sequence: TGCGCCAGCAGCTTACAGGGGGCGGGCCAGCCCCAGCATTTT. The whole variable domain, remainder taken from reference TRBV5-1 and TRBJ1-5, is KAGVTQTPRYLIKTRGQQVTLSCSPISGHRSVSWYQQTPGQGLQFLFEYFSETQRNKGNFPGRFSGRQFSNSRSEMNVSTLELGDSALYLCASSLQGAGQPQHFGDGTRLSIL.

Of note for this clone: No DNA is shown, since the ends of the CDR3 on it are uncertain; the CDR3 is the one TCRdb lists. Other DNA sequences in this specimen translate into the identical CDR3. The V gene is TRBV5-6, the J gene TRBJ1-1; TRBD1 is the table's D call and was not checked against the DNA. The germline V gene has CDR1 SGHDT and CDR2 YYEEEE. The CDR3 spans 14 amino acids, including both terminal residues. CDR3 amino acids: CASSVGVGNTEAFF.

A note on this clone: One end of the junction fails to match germline, which may point to a read error. V usage is TRBV10-3 and J usage is TRBJ2-1; D call uncertain. This CDR3 comprises 15 residues. The V gene's germline CDR1 is ENHRY and CDR2 SYGVKD. The CDR3 nucleotides read TGTGCCATCAGTGAGTCCGTACTCTCCGACAATGAGCAGTTCTTC. Translated, it gives CAISESVLSDNEQFF.

The genes are TRBV9 and TRBJ1-6; D unresolved. The CDR3 runs to 14 residues. V shed 2 bases and J shed 7 bases, with 10 bases lying between them. Germline CDR1 reads SGDLS; CDR2 reads YYNGEE. CDR3 amino acids: CASSVSGSNSPLHF. CDR3 sequence (DNA): TGTGCCAGCAGCGTTTCGGGGTCCAATTCACCCCTCCACTTT.

In this sample, this clone turned up once. The V call is TRBV15, the J call TRBJ2-3, with 10 bases lining up with TRBD2. J was trimmed by 1 base and V by 1 base; bases with no gene match: 2. The CDR3 loop spans 16 amino acids. Germline CDR1 and CDR2: LNHNV and YYDKDF (reference sequence). The CDR3 DNA is TGTGCCACCAGCAGAGGGGGACTAGCGCGCACAGATACGCAGTATTTT. It yields the protein CATSRGGLARTDTQYF. Complete variable domain (other parts from reference TRBV15 and TRBJ2-3): DAMVIQNPRYQVTQFGKPVTLSCSQTLNHNVMYWYQQKSSQAPKLLFHYYDKDFNNEADTPDNFQSRRPNTSFCFLDIRSPGLGDTAMYLCATSRGGLARTDTQYFGPGTRLTVL.

The chain joins TRBV7-9 to TRBJ2-5; 12 bases fit TRBD2. Germline CDR1 is SEHNR and CDR2 is FQNEAQ (reference sequence). The CDR3 has 17 amino acids. Unmatched junction bases numbered 11, after V lost 4 bases and J lost 5 bases. CDR3 bases: TGTGCCAGCAGCTCATCTCTAGCGGGAGGGCCTCCGGAGACCCAGTACTTC. It codes for CASSSSLAGGPPETQYF.

The CDR3 is CASSITGGEGQPQHF. The CDR3 DNA follows: TGTGCCAGCAGCATCACAGGGGGCGAGGGTCAGCCCCAGCATTTT. This sequence joins TRBV6-5 and TRBJ1-5; TRBD1 matches 9 bases. J gave up 6 bases and V 6 bases, and 9 bases lay outside the gene matches. This CDR3 spans 15 amino acids. Looked up from germline, CDR1 is MNHEY and CDR2 is SVGAGI.